Following are 5 T cell receptor beta chains from one sample sequenced in a study of T-cell memory formation after mild COVID-19. TCRdb independently ran MiXCR on the 5' RACE reads; one entry per CDR3 protein. The sample lists about 450,000 distinct CDR3 sequences; 20% to 25% were seen once. The sample comprised PBMCs or a T cell subset sorted from them (not recorded which). The receptors come from an adult woman who had mild COVID-19 (a few samples of this study predate the infection). Cell type and time point are not known.

This sequence joins TRBV5-1 and TRBJ1-1; TRBD1 aligns across 10 bases. V lost 1 base, J lost 5 bases, and 11 bases stayed unmatched. This CDR3 has 17 residues. Germline CDR1 is SGHRS and CDR2 is YFSETQ. CDR3 residues: CASSLRQGALGATEAFF. CDR3 sequence (DNA): TGCGCCAGCAGCTTGCGACAGGGGGCCTTGGGAGCGACTGAAGCTTTCTTT.

This clonotype was seen more than once but under ten times. The chain employs TRBV30 and TRBJ1-5; a weak D match, TRBD1 (6 bases). The CDR3 totals 13 residues. The V gene lost 0 bases and the J gene lost 7 bases, with 10 bases spanning the gap. The germline V gene has CDR1 GTSNPN and CDR2 SVGIG (reference sequence). The CDR3 loop is CAWSVGGAQPQHF. The CDR3 DNA reads TGTGCCTGGAGTGTTGGGGGGGCCCAGCCCCAGCATTTT. Full variable domain (remainder filled in from reference TRBV30 and TRBJ1-5): SQTIHQWPATLVQPVGSPLSLECTVEGTSNPNLYWYRQAAGRGLQLLFYSVGIGQISSEVPQNLSASRPQDRQFILSSKKLLLSDSGFYLCAWSVGGAQPQHFGDGTRLSIL.

This chain connects TRBV29-1 to TRBJ2-5; D unresolved. Trimming stripped 7 bases from V and 2 bases from J, with 17 bases between. Germline CDR1 and CDR2: SQVTM and ANQGSEA. CDR3 size: 14 residues. The CDR3: CSAGPRLYQETQYF. CDR3 bases: TGCAGCGCTGGACCGAGGCTCTATCAAGAGACCCAGTACTTC. Complete variable domain (other parts from reference TRBV29-1 and TRBJ2-5): SAVISQKPSRDICQRGTSLTIQCQVDSQVTMMFWYRQQPGQSLTLIATANQGSEATYESGFVIDKFPISRPNLTFSTLTVSNMSPEDSSIYLCSAGPRLYQETQYFGPGTRLLVL.

This clonotype was counted a few times. The CDR3 is CAISARENTGELFF. CDR3 in DNA: TGTGCCATCAGTGCCCGGGAAAACACCGGGGAGCTGTTTTTT. The chain is built from TRBV10-3 and TRBJ2-2, with D possibly being TRBD2 (5 bases). V was cut by 4 bases and J by 2 bases, with 8 bases left in between. CDR3 length: 14 amino acids. Germline assignment: CDR1 ENHRY and CDR2 SYGVKD.

Many counts were recorded for this clonotype. The chain has TRBV12-3 or TRBV12-4 and TRBJ2-2; D is perhaps TRBD1 or TRBD2 (5 bases each). CDR3 length: 15 residues. V dropped 6 bases and J dropped 5 bases, with 16 bases sitting between them. Written as DNA, the CDR3 is TGTGCCAGCAGGAGAGGGGCTCTGGGGACCGGGGAGCTGTTTTTT. It yields the protein CASRRGALGTGELFF.